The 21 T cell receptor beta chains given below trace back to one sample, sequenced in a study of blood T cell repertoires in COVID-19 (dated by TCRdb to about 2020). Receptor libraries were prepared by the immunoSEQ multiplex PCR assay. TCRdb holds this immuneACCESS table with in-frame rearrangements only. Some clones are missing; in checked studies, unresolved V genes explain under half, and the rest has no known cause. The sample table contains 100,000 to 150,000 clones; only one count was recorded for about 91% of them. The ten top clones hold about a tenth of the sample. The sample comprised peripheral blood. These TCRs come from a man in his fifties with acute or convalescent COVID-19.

CDR3 in amino acids: CASSLKTNSGYGNTIYF. In DNA form, the CDR3 reads TGTGCCAGCAGCTTAAAGACTAACTCGGGGTACGGAAACACCATATATTTT. The chain is built from TRBV7-6 and TRBJ1-3, with unresolved D. Germline CDR1 and CDR2: SGHVS and FNYEAQ. This CDR3 has 17 amino acids. Trimming removed 2 bases at V and 4 bases at J, with 18 bases between. The complete variable domain, with remaining parts taken from reference TRBV7-6 and TRBJ1-3, reads GAGVSQSPRYKVTKRGQDVALRCDPISGHVSLYWYRQALGQGPEFLTYFNYEAQQDKSGLPNDRFSAERPEGSISTLTIQRTEQRDSAMYRCASSLKTNSGYGNTIYFGEGSWLTVV.

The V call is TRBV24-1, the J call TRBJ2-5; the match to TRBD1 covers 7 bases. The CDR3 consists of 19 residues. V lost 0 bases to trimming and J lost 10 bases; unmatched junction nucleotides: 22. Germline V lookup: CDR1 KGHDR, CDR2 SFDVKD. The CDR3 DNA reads TGTGCCACCAGTGATTTGACTTCCGCGGCAGGGGGACCATTAGAGGGCCAGTACTTC. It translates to CATSDLTSAAGGPLEGQYF.

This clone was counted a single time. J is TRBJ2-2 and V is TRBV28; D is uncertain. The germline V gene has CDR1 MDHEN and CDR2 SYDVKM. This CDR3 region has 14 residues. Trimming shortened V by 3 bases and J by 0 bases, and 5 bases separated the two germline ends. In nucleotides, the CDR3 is TGTGCCAGCAGTTTCGCAGCGAACACCGGGGAGCTGTTTTTT. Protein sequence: CASSFAANTGELFF.

The CDR3 DNA reads TGTGCCACCAGGAGCTCCACAGGGGTGCCCAATGAGCAGTTCTTC. This sequence encodes CATRSSTGVPNEQFF. The chain joins TRBV24-1 to TRBJ2-1; 7 nucleotides align to TRBD1. In germline, CDR1 is KGHDR, CDR2 SFDVKD. The CDR3 length is 15 residues. J gave up 6 bases and V 7 bases, and 11 bases lay outside the gene matches.

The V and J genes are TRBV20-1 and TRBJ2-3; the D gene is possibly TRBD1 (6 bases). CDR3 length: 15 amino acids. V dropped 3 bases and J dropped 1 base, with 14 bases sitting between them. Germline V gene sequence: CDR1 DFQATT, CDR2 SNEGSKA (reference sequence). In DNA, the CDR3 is TGCAGTGCTAGTAGTCGGGCAGGGGGCACAGATACGCAGTATTTT. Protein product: CSASSRAGGTDTQYF.

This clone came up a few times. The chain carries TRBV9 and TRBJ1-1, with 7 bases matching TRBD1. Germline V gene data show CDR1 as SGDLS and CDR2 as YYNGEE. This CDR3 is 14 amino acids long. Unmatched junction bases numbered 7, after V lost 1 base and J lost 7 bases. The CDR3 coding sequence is TGTGCCAGCAGCGTACCCCCCCAGGGGGGTGAAGCTTTCTTT. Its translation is CASSVPPQGGEAFF.

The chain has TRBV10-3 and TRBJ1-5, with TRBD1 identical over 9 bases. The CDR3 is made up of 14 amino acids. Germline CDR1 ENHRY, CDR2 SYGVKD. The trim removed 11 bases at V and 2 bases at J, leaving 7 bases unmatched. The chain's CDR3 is CAAKTGGRNQPQHF. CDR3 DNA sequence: TGTGCCGCCAAGACAGGGGGACGCAATCAGCCCCAGCATTTT.

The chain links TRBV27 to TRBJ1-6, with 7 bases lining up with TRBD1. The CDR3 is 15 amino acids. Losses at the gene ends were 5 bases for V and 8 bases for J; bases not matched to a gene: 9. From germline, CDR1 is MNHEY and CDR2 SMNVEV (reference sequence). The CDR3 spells CASSRNRGMDSPLHF. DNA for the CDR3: TGTGCCAGCAGTCGTAACAGGGGAATGGATTCACCCCTCCACTTT.

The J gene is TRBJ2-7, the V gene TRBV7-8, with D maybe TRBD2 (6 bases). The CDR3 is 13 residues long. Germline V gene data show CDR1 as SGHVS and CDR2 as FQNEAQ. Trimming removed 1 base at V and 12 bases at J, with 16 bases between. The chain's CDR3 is CASSLVRGAWGYF. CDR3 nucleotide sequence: TGTGCCAGCAGCTTAGTCCGCGGGGCCTGGGGGTACTTC. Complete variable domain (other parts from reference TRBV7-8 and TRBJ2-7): GAGVSQSPRYKVAKRGQDVALRCDPISGHVSLFWYQQALGQGPEFLTYFQNEAQLDKSGLPSDRFFAERPEGSVSTLKIQRTQQEDSAVYLCASSLVRGAWGYFGPGTRLTVT.

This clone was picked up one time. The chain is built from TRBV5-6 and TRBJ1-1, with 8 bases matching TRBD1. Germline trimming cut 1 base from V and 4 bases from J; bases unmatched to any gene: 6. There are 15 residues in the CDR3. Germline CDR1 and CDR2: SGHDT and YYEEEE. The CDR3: CASSLPTGAVTEAFF. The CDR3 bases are TGTGCCAGCAGCTTGCCGACAGGGGCGGTCACTGAAGCTTTCTTT.

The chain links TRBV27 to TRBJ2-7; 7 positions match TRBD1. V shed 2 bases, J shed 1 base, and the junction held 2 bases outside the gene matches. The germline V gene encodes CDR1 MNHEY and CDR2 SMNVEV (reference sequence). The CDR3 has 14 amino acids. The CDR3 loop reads CASSLGGQSYEQYF. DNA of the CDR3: TGTGCCAGCAGTTTAGGGGGACAGTCCTACGAGCAGTACTTC.

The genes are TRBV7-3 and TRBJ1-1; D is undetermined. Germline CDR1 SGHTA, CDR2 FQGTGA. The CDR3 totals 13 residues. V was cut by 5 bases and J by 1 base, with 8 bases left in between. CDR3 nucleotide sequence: TGTGCCAGCAGCCTAGCAGGGAACACTGAAGCTTTCTTT. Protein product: CASSLAGNTEAFF.

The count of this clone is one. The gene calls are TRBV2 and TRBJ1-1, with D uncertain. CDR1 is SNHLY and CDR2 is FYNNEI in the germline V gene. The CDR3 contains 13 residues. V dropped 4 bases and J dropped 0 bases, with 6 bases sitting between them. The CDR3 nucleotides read TGTGCCAGCAGTGGCGAGCTGAACACTGAAGCTTTCTTT. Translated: CASSGELNTEAFF.

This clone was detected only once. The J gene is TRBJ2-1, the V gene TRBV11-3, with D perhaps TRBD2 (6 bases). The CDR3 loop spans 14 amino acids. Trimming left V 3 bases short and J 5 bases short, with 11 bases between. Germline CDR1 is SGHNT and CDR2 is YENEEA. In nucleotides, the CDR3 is TGTGCCAGCAGCTTTGGGACTGGGGACAATGAGCAGTTCTTC. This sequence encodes CASSFGTGDNEQFF.

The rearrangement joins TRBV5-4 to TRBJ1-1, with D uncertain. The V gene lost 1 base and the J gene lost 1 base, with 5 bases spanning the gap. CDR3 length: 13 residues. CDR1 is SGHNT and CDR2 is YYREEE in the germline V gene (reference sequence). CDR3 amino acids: CASSLMRNTEAFF. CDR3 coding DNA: TGTGCCAGCAGCTTGATGCGGAACACTGAAGCTTTCTTT. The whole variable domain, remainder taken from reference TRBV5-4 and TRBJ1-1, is ETGVTQSPTHLIKTRGQQVTLRCSSQSGHNTVSWYQQALGQGPQFIFQYYREEENGRGNFPPRFSGLQFPNYSSELNVNALELDDSALYLCASSLMRNTEAFFGQGTRLTVV.

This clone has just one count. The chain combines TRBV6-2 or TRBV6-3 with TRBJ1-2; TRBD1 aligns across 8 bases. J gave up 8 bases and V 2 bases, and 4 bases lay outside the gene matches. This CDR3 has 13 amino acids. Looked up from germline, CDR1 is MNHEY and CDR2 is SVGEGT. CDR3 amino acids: CASSYAGGGGYTF. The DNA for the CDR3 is TGTGCCAGCAGTTACGCAGGGGGCGGCGGCTACACCTTC.

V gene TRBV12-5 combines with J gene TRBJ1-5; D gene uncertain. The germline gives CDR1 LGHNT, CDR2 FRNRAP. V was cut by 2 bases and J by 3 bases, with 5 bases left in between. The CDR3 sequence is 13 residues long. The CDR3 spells CASGLTPNQPQHF. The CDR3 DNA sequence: TGTGCTAGTGGTTTGACACCCAATCAGCCCCAGCATTTT.

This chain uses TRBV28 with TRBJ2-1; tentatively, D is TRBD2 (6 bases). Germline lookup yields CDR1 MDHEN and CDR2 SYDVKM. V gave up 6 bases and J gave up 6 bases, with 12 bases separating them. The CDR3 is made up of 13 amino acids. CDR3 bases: TGTGCCAGCAGCGGGAGTAAGGGCAATGAGCAGTTCTTC. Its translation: CASSGSKGNEQFF.

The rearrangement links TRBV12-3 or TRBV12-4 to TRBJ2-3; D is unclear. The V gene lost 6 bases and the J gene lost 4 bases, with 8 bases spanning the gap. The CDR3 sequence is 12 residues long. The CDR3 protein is CASSRYPDTQYF. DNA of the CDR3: TGTGCCAGCAGCCGCTATCCAGATACGCAGTATTTT.

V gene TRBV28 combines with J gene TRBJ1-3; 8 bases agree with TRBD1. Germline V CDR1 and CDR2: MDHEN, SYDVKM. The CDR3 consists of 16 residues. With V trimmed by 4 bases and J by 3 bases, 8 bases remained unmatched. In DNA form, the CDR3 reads TGTGCCAGCAGTTCACCCGGGACAGGTGATGGAAACACCATATATTTT. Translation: CASSSPGTGDGNTIYF.

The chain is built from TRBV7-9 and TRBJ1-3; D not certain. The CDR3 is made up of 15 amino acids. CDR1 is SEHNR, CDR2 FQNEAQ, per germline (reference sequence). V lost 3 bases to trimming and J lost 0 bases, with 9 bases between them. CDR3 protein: CASSFRINSGNTIYF. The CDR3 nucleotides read TGTGCCAGCAGCTTCAGGATTAACTCTGGAAACACCATATATTTT. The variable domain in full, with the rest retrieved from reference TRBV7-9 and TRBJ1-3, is DTGVSQNPRHKITKRGQNVTFRCDPISEHNRLYWYRQTLGQGPEFLTYFQNEAQLEKSRLLSDRFSAERPKGSFSTLEIQRTEQGDSAMYLCASSFRINSGNTIYFGEGSWLTVV.